Reported below is one T cell receptor beta chain. The antigen is undetermined. The data stem from a study of T cell responses to AZD1222 COVID-19 vaccine. Study at large: Whether given at about 4 or about 12 weeks, second doses were pooled.

Overall study findings and caveats: Two doses of AZD1222 preceded a rise in Spike-specific TCR breadth and depth.

The CDR3 is 14 residues long. Per germline, CDR1 MNHEY and CDR2 SMNVEV (reference sequence). V gave up 0 bases and J gave up 3 bases, with 5 bases separating them. TCRdb's table, derived via immunoSEQ multiplex PCR, lists solely in-frame clones and lacks some. The sample holds some 130,000 clones, 91% seen once. This TCR derives from an adult in good health. The rearrangement uses TRBV27 and TRBJ2-2, with D unclear. This specimen was peripheral blood, taken on day 0 of AZD1222 vaccination. DNA of the CDR3: TGTGCCAGCAGTTTATCGTGGGACACCGGGGAGCTGTTTTTT. Translation gives CASSLSWDTGELFF.